This T cell receptor (beta chain) was captured by sequencing in a study of cytomegalovirus exposure and HLA in healthy donors. Study-wide results and limits: Most observed TCR sequences were rare, whereas some public TCRs were detected in many donors. It was found in a later analysis that first-cohort TCR clusters tended to co-occur in the 130 or so validation repertoires. Three chains tied to CMV proved CMV antigen-specific in vitro.

Here immunoSEQ multiplex PCR was the method, and the copy in TCRdb shows in-frame clones only, minus some. This table has roughly 100,000 clones, around 87% appearing once. CDR1 and CDR2 from the germline V gene are SGHRS and YFSETQ. With 0 bases clipped from V and 3 bases from J, the junction kept 0 bases outside the gene matches. The CDR3 totals 13 residues. This clone was found a few times. Its target is unknown. The sequence was obtained from a young woman in good health and CMV-seropositive. Sequences were obtained from PBMCs. This chain joins TRBV5-1 and TRBJ2-7; 7 nucleotides match TRBD1. This CDR3 reads CASSLGTGYEQYF. The CDR3 DNA reads TGCGCCAGCAGCTTGGGGACAGGCTACGAGCAGTACTTC. The whole variable domain, remainder taken from reference TRBV5-1 and TRBJ2-7, is KAGVTQTPRYLIKTRGQQVTLSCSPISGHRSVSWYQQTPGQGLQFLFEYFSETQRNKGNFPGRFSGRQFSNSRSEMNVSTLELGDSALYLCASSLGTGYEQYFGPGTRLTVT.